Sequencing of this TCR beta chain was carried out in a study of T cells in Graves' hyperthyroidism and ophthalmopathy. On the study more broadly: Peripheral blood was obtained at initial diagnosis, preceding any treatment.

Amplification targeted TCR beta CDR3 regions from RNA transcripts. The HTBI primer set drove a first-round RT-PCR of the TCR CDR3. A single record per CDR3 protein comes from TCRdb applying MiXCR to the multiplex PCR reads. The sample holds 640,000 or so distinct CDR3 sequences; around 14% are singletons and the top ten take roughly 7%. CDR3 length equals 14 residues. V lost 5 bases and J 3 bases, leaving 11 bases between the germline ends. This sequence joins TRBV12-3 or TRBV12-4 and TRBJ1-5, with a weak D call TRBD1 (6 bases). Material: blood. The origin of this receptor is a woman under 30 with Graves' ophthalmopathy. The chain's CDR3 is CASSTRDNNQPQHF. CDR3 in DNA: TGTGCCAGCAGTACTCGGGACAACAATCAGCCCCAGCATTTT.